This is a list of T cell receptor beta chains from one sample in a study of blood T cell repertoires in COVID-19. Repertoires were generated with immunoSEQ multiplex PCR, while TCRdb's copy carries only in-frame clones and drops some. The profile shows some 200,000 clones, roughly four fifths of them singletons. Sequencing was carried out using peripheral blood. These receptors were collected from a woman aged 40 to 49 with acute or convalescent COVID-19. The CDR3 runs from the conserved cysteine through the conserved F or W.

V gene	J gene	CDR3 protein
TRBV19	TRBJ2-1	CASSPLAGELYNEQFF
TRBV23-1	TRBJ2-1	CASSQGLWEVNEQFF
TRBV10-3	TRBJ1-2	CAIRGGGDHGYTF
TRBV3-1/TRBV3-2	TRBJ1-5	CASSPGQGKGQPQHF
TRBV5-1	TRBJ1-4	CASSLTVSGGEKLFF
TRBV28	TRBJ2-1	CASIMAGYNEQFF
TRBV19	TRBJ2-3	CASSIGLAASTDTQYF
TRBV7-9	TRBJ1-2	CASSTTGEYGYTF
TRBV27	TRBJ1-5	CATTSRVTGPNQPQHF
TRBV4-1	TRBJ1-1	CASSPRTGQGGEAFF
TRBV4-2	TRBJ1-2	CASSPGGGGTANYGYTF
TRBV18	TRBJ2-7	CASSGRLAGGNEQYF
TRBV7-3	TRBJ2-2	CASSLVWDRGNTGELFF
TRBV6-2/TRBV6-3	TRBJ1-1	CASSQAGTGASNTEAFF
TRBV5-1	TRBJ2-7	CASSSRRVSYEQYF
TRBV27	TRBJ2-7	CASSGGSPYEQYF
TRBV18	TRBJ2-6	CASSQPGQGSEANVLTF
TRBV9	TRBJ2-3	CASSVGLAGSGTDTQYF
TRBV2	TRBJ2-7	CAILQQMPYEQYF
TRBV18	TRBJ1-2	CASSPGGATPYGYTF
TRBV6-2/TRBV6-3	TRBJ1-5	CASSFFGATTGEPQHF
TRBV3-1/TRBV3-2	TRBJ2-3	CASSQELAGVGTQYF
TRBV27	TRBJ2-6	CASSLGGAGANVLTF
TRBV19	TRBJ2-3	CASSSHGRGVTDTQYF
TRBV27	TRBJ2-7	CASGTGGGSSYEQYF
TRBV5-6	TRBJ1-5	CASSQRPGSNQPQHF
TRBV29-1	TRBJ2-1	CSVDTGISNEQFF
TRBV20-1	TRBJ2-7	CSASGSNYEQYF
TRBV3-1/TRBV3-2	TRBJ2-1	CASSLHGAGTSSYNEQFF
TRBV28	TRBJ2-2	CASRKPRGWGAGELFF
TRBV6-7	TRBJ2-7	CASSYIPSGGTYEQYF
TRBV12-5	TRBJ1-1	CASATSPRTEAFF
TRBV19	TRBJ1-1	CASSTRQGLAEAFF
TRBV5-6	TRBJ2-2	CASSLARTVTGELFF
TRBV19	TRBJ1-4	CASSILGGSGGFNEKLFF
TRBV15	TRBJ2-5	CATSIGNQGQETQYF
TRBV5-1	TRBJ2-3	CASSLGDFPNIDTQYF
TRBV7-2	TRBJ2-1	CASSRGLAGVNEQFF
TRBV19	TRBJ2-3	CASSRSGKTSGDTQYF
TRBV6-5	TRBJ2-3	CASSWRGAGDTQYF
TRBV9	TRBJ2-1	CASSLGSGSIYNEQFF
TRBV10-3	TRBJ2-2	CAIKRGTNTGELFF
TRBV10-3	TRBJ2-3	CAIRRTGPSADTQYF
TRBV4-1	TRBJ2-3	CASSQVLLATDTQYF
TRBV11-3	TRBJ2-1	CASSPGTGGSDEQFF